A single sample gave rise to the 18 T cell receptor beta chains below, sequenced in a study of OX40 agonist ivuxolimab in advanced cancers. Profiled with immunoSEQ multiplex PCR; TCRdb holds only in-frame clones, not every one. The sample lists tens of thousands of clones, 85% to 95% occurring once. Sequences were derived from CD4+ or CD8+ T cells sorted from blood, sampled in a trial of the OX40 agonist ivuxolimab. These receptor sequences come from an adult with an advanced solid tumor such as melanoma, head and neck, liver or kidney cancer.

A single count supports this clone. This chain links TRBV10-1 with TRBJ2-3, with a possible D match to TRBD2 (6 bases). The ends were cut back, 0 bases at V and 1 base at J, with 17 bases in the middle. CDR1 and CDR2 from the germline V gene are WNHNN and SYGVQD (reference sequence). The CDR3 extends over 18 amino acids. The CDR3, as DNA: TGCGCCAGCAGTGAGTCGATAGTTGGGCCTAGCGGCACAGATACGCAGTATTTT. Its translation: CASSESIVGPSGTDTQYF.

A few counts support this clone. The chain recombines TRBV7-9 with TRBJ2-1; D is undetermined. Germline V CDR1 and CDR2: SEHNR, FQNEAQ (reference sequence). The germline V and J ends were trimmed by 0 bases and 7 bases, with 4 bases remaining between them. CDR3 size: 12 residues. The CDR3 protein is CASSLAQNEQFF. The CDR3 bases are TGTGCCAGCAGCTTAGCTCAAAATGAGCAGTTCTTC. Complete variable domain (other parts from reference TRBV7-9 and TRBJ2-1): DTGVSQNPRHKITKRGQNVTFRCDPISEHNRLYWYRQTLGQGPEFLTYFQNEAQLEKSRLLSDRFSAERPKGSFSTLEIQRTEQGDSAMYLCASSLAQNEQFFGPGTRLTVL.

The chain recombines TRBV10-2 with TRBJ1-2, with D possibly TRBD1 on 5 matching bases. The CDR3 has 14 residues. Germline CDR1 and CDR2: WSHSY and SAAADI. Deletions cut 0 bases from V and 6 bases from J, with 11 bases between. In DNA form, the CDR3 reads TGCGCCAGCAGTGAGTCCGGGGCTGGAGATGGCTACACCTTC. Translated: CASSESGAGDGYTF.

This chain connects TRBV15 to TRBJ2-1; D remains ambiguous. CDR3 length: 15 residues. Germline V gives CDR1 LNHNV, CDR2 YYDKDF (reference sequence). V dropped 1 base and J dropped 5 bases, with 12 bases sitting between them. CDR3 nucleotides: TGTGCCACCAGCAGAGGTGAACAGCTAAACAATGAGCAGTTCTTC. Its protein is CATSRGEQLNNEQFF.

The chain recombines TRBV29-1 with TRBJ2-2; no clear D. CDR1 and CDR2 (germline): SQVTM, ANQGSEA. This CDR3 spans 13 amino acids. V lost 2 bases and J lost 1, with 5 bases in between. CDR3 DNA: TGCAGCGTTGAATTGGAGAACACCGGGGAGCTGTTTTTT. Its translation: CSVELENTGELFF.

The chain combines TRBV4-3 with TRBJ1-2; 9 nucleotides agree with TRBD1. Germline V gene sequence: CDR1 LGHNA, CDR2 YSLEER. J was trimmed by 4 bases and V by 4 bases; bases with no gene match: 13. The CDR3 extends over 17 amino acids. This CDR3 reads CASSPSQGAGSGYGYTF. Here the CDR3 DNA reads TGCGCCAGCAGCCCGTCACAGGGGGCTGGCTCGGGCTATGGCTACACCTTC.

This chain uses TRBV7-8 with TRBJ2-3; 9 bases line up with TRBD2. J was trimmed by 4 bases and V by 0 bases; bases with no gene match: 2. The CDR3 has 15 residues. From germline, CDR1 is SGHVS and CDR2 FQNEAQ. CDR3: CASSLATSGADTQYF. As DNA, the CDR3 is TGTGCCAGCAGCTTAGCGACTAGCGGCGCAGATACGCAGTATTTT.

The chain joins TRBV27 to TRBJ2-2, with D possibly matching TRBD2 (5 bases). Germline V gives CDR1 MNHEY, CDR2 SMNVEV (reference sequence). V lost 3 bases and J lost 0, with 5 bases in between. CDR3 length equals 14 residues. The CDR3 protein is CASSLGANTGELFF. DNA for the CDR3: TGTGCCAGCAGTTTGGGAGCGAACACCGGGGAGCTGTTTTTT.

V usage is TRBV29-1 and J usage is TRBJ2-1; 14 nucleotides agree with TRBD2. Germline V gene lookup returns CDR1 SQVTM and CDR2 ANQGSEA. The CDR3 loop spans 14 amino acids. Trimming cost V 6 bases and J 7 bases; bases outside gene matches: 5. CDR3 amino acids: CSVGLAGVLNEQFF. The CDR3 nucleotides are TGCAGCGTGGGACTAGCGGGAGTCTTGAATGAGCAGTTCTTC.

The CDR3 region has the DNA TGTGCCAGCAGCCGGACCTTTAATCAGCCCCAGCATTTT. It encodes CASSRTFNQPQHF. The chain uses TRBV6-5 and TRBJ1-5, with D unresolved. The CDR3 has 13 amino acids. Germline V lookup: CDR1 MNHEY, CDR2 SVGAGI. V was trimmed by 6 bases and J by 4 bases, leaving 10 bases between them.

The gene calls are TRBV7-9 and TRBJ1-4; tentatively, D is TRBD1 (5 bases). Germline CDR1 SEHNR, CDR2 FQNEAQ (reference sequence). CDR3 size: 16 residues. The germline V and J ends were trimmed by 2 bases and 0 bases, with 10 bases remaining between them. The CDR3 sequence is CASSLWVGATNEKLFF. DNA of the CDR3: TGTGCCAGCAGCTTATGGGTAGGGGCAACTAATGAAAAACTGTTTTTT.

This CDR3 reads CASSLGVLRETQYF. The CDR3 DNA is TGTGCCAGCAGTTTGGGGGTTTTGCGGGAGACCCAGTACTTC. The V and J genes are TRBV6-1 and TRBJ2-5; either TRBD1 or TRBD2 may fit D (5 bases each). Trimming stripped 5 bases from V and 5 bases from J, with 15 bases between. Germline-derived CDR1 and CDR2 are MNHNS and SASEGT. The CDR3 is 14 amino acids.

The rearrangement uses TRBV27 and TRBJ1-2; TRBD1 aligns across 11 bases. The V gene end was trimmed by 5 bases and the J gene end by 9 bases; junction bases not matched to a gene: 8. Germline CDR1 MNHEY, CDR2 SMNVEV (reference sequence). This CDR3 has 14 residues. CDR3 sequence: CASSGTGGSRRYTF. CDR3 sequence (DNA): TGTGCCAGCAGTGGGACAGGGGGTTCAAGGCGCTACACCTTC.

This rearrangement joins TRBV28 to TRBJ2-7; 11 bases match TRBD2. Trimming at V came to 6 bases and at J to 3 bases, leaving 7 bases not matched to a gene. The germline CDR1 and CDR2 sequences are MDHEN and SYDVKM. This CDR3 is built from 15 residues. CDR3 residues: CASRVSGGAFYEQYF. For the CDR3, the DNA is TGTGCCAGCAGGGTTAGCGGGGGGGCCTTCTACGAGCAGTACTTC.

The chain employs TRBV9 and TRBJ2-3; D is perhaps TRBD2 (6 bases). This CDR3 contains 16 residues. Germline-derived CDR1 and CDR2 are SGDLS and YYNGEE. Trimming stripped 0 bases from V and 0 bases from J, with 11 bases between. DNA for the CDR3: TGTGCCAGCAGCGTAGTTCCAAGCGGGAGCACAGATACGCAGTATTTT. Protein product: CASSVVPSGSTDTQYF.

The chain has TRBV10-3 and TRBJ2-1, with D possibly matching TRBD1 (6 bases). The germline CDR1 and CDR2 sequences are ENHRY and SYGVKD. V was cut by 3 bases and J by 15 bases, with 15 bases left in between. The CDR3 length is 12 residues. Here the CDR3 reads CAISDGQGLWFF. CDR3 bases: TGTGCCATCAGTGACGGGCAGGGGCTTTGGTTCTTC.

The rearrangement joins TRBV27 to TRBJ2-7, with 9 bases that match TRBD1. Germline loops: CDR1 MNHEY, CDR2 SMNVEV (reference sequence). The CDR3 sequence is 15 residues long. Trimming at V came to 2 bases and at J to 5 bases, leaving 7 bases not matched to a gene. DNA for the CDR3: TGTGCCAGCAGTTTAGGGACAGGGTTTCTCAACGAGCAGTACTTC. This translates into CASSLGTGFLNEQYF.

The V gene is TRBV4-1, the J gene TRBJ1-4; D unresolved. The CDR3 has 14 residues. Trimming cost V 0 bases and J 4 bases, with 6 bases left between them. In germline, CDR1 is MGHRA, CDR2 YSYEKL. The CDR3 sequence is CASSQDNLNEKLFF. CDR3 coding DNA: TGCGCCAGCAGCCAAGATAACCTTAATGAAAAACTGTTTTTT.